This TCR beta chain originates from a study of blood T cell repertoires in COVID-19. Study overall: Acute-phase and convalescent COVID-19 samples originated in the United States, Italy and Spain. Nucleic acid was either cDNA or gDNA, and it came from T cells, B-cell-depleted T cells, or PBMCs.

Germline V CDR1 and CDR2: KGHSH, LQKENI. J gave up 5 bases and V 3 bases, and 0 bases lay outside the gene matches. The CDR3 has 13 amino acids. This clone has only one observation. In the original analysis: Nucleated cell counts were estimated from reference gene primer amplification. TCRdb's copy holds only in-frame clones and misses some; the assay was immunoSEQ multiplex PCR. V and J calls and clone size are as listed in that table; D and trimming were resolved from the DNA. This table has fewer than 250,000 clones, almost 85% appearing once. This chain connects TRBV18 to TRBJ1-2, with 10 bases lining up with TRBD1. Material for sequencing was peripheral blood. The receptor was isolated from a woman at least 80 years old with acute or convalescent COVID-19. The CDR3 coding sequence is TGTGCCAGCTCACCGGGACAGGGGTATGGCTACACCTTC. As protein: CASSPGQGYGYTF.